A selection of T cell receptor beta chains follows, all from one sample in a study of long-term antiretroviral therapy in people with HIV. Sequencing was performed with immunoSEQ multiplex PCR; in TCRdb, only in-frame clones are kept and a portion is missing. The repertoire holds approximately 20,000 clones, with 75% to 90% as singletons. This material consisted of unsorted PBMCs, taken 4.2 years after starting antiretroviral therapy. Source of these receptors: a man aged 45-60 years with HIV. Each CDR3 is given with its conserved first and last residue. The D gene is left open where the match is weak. Size values are once, few and many counts, or a class for expanded clones, and some rows have none.

TRBV6-1,NA,TRBJ1-1,NA,TGTGCCAGCAGTGCTAATTGGAGGACTGAAGCTTTCTTT,CASSANWRTEAFF
TRBV7-8,NA,TRBJ1-1,NA,TGTGCCAGCAGCTTACTACAGGGTGTCTCTGTAGCTTTCTTT,CASSLLQGVSVAFF
TRBV30,TRBD1,TRBJ2-1,once,TGTGCCTGGAGTTCTTGGACAGGGGGCAATGAGCAGTTCTTC,CAWSSWTGGNEQFF
TRBV28,TRBD1,TRBJ1-3,NA,TGTGCCAGCAACCCGGGACAGGCCTCTGGAAACACCATATATTTT,CASNPGQASGNTIYF
TRBV14,TRBD2,TRBJ2-3,once,TGTGCCAGCAGCCGCCGGGGACTAGCGGGGGACACAGATACGCAGTATTTT,CASSRRGLAGDTDTQYF
TRBV11-2,TRBD1,TRBJ1-2,NA,TGTGCCAGCAGCTTAGTGGGAGGGGGCCTCTATGGCTACACCTTC,CASSLVGGGLYGYTF
TRBV19,NA,TRBJ2-7,NA,TGTGCCAGTAGTATAAGGGACGGGATTTACGAGCAGTACTTC,CASSIRDGIYEQYF
TRBV6-6,NA,TRBJ1-5,NA,TGTGCCAGCAGTTACCAGGGAAACAATCAGCCCCAGCATTTT,CASSYQGNNQPQHF
TRBV7-3,TRBD2,TRBJ2-2,NA,TGTGCCAGCAGCTCCACCACGGGGGGAACCGGGGAGCTGTTTTTT,CASSSTTGGTGELFF
TRBV5-8,NA,TRBJ2-7,medium-sized,TGTGCCAGCAGCCCAGACAGGACCTCCTACGAGCAGTACTTC,CASSPDRTSYEQYF
TRBV6-6,TRBD2,TRBJ2-7,few,TGTGCCAGCAGAGATTCTAGCGGGGGGGCCTACGAGCAGTACTTC,CASRDSSGGAYEQYF
TRBV4-3,NA,TRBJ1-1,NA,TGCGCCAGCAGCCAAGATCCAAGGGGCCGTAATTCTGAAGCTTTCTTT,CASSQDPRGRNSEAFF
TRBV15,NA,TRBJ1-5,NA,TGTGCCACCAGTCGGCCGGGACCTGGGGGACTTTCCAATCAGCCCCAGCATTTT,CATSRPGPGGLSNQPQHF
TRBV4-3,NA,TRBJ1-2,NA,TGCGCCAGCAGCCAAGATTTGGCCTCAGGGGACTATGGCTACACCTTC,CASSQDLASGDYGYTF
TRBV30,NA,TRBJ2-2,NA,TGTGCCTGGAGCCTTCCCAACACCGGGGAGCTGTTTTTT,CAWSLPNTGELFF
TRBV6-5,TRBD1,TRBJ2-2,NA,TGTGCCAGCACGGAATCAGGGGGCGCCGCCGGGGAGCTGTTTTTT,CASTESGGAAGELFF
TRBV9,TRBD2,TRBJ2-7,NA,TGTGCCAGCAGCGTAACAGGCCTCCGGGGGGACGAGCAGTACTTC,CASSVTGLRGDEQYF
TRBV27,TRBD1,TRBJ2-7,NA,TGTGCCAGCAGTAACTGGGACAGGGGGCGGCGCGAGCAGTACTTC,CASSNWDRGRREQYF
TRBV27,TRBD1,TRBJ2-3,NA,TGTGCCAGCAGAACCGGGACAGCAAGCACAGATACGCAGTATTTT,CASRTGTASTDTQYF
TRBV5-4,NA,TRBJ1-2,NA,TGTGCCAGCAGCCATATGGCACAAAACTATGGCTACACCTTC,CASSHMAQNYGYTF
TRBV6-1,NA,TRBJ2-7,NA,TGTGCCAGCAGTACAATCAGCTCCTACGAGCAGTACTTC,CASSTISSYEQYF
TRBV2,NA,TRBJ1-2,NA,TGTGCCAGCAGAAAAGGGGTTAAAGGGGCGGCCGAGCGCTATGGCTACACCTTC,CASRKGVKGAAERYGYTF